This passage covers 31 T cell receptor beta chains from one sample sequenced in a study of shared clonotypes between healthy human individuals. Positive CCR7 selection of CD45RO-negative cells yielded the naive CD8 cells, and terminally differentiated effector memory CD45RA+ cells were excluded. Using immunoSEQ multiplex PCR, the repertoire was profiled, and TCRdb retains in-frame clones only, with some absent. The profile covers 1.5 million to 2.5 million clones, with roughly 94% appearing a single time and roughly 1.2% taken by the ten largest. Sequenced input: naive CD8+ T cells sorted from blood. The receptors here all came from a man between 18 and 35 years old in good health.

V gene TRBV9 combines with J gene TRBJ1-2, with D possibly being TRBD1 (5 bases). The CDR3 runs to 17 residues. With 0 bases removed from V and 5 bases from J, the gap between germline ends came to 20 bases. From germline, CDR1 is SGDLS and CDR2 YYNGEE. CDR3 sequence: CASSVGLGASQSYGYTF. CDR3 DNA sequence: TGTGCCAGCAGCGTAGGGTTAGGGGCCAGTCAGTCGTATGGCTACACCTTC.

Turning to this clone: Other DNA sequences in this specimen translate into the identical CDR3. CDR3 residues: CASSLQPSTDTQYF. The CDR3 bases are TGTGCCAGCAGTTTACAGCCTAGCACAGATACGCAGTATTTT. This sequence joins TRBV27 and TRBJ2-3; D is undetermined. V shed 2 bases and J shed 0 bases, with 6 bases lying between them. Germline lookup yields CDR1 MNHEY and CDR2 SMNVEV (reference sequence). The CDR3 totals 14 residues.

This chain uses TRBV7-3 with TRBJ2-7, with 7 bases matching TRBD1. J lost 4 bases, V lost 5 bases, and 14 bases had no gene match. The CDR3 sequence is 16 residues long. Germline V gene sequence: CDR1 SGHTA, CDR2 FQGTGA. The CDR3 DNA reads as TGTGCCAGCAGCCCGACAGGGTTTGTTAACTATTACGAGCAGTACTTC. This sequence encodes CASSPTGFVNYYEQYF. Drawing the rest from reference TRBV7-3 and TRBJ2-7, the complete variable domain is GAGVSQTPSNKVTEKGKYVELRCDPISGHTALYWYRQSLGQGPEFLIYFQGTGAADDSGLPNDRFFAVRPEGSVSTLKIQRTERGDSAVYLCASSPTGFVNYYEQYFGPGTRLTVT.

The chain employs TRBV15 and TRBJ2-5, with TRBD1 matching 8 bases. The CDR3 extends over 13 amino acids. The ends lost 8 bases at V and 0 bases at J; junction bases unmatched: 2. Germline V CDR1 and CDR2: LNHNV, YYDKDF (reference sequence). In DNA form, the CDR3 reads TGTGCCACCTCGGACAGGGACCAAGAGACCCAGTACTTC. Protein: CATSDRDQETQYF.

V is TRBV6-5 and J is TRBJ2-1; 10 bases map to TRBD2. Losses at the gene ends were 3 bases for V and 7 bases for J; bases not matched to a gene: 6. Germline loops: CDR1 MNHEY, CDR2 SVGAGI. This CDR3 region has 15 residues. The CDR3 DNA is TGTGCCAGCAGTTATCCTAGCGGGGGACGGAATGAGCAGTTCTTC. As protein: CASSYPSGGRNEQFF.

The rearrangement joins TRBV4-2 to TRBJ2-7, with a possible D match to TRBD2 (6 bases). CDR3 size: 15 residues. From germline, CDR1 is LGHNA and CDR2 YNFKEQ. The V gene lost 3 bases and the J gene lost 3 bases, with 15 bases spanning the gap. Written as DNA, the CDR3 is TGTGCCAGCAGCCATGAGGAGGGGTACCTCTACGAGCAGTACTTC. This codes for CASSHEEGYLYEQYF.

The V and J genes are TRBV7-9 and TRBJ2-1; D ambiguous. Trimming took off 1 base at V and 9 bases at J, with 7 bases between the two ends. CDR1 and CDR2 from the germline V gene are SEHNR and FQNEAQ (reference sequence). The CDR3 runs to 12 residues. The CDR3 protein is CASSLDPLEQFF. The CDR3 DNA follows: TGTGCCAGCAGCTTAGATCCGCTTGAGCAGTTCTTC.

The V call is TRBV12-5, the J call TRBJ2-5, with 13 bases that match TRBD2. This CDR3 has 17 residues. The V gene's germline CDR1 is LGHNT and CDR2 FRNRAP. V trimming: 6 bases; J trimming: 2 bases; junction bases outside the gene matches: 9. This CDR3 reads CASGSGLAGVGQETQYF. CDR3 nucleotide sequence: TGTGCTAGTGGATCCGGACTAGCGGGAGTAGGGCAAGAGACCCAGTACTTC. The full variable domain, with the rest looked up from reference TRBV12-5 and TRBJ2-5, is DARVTQTPRHKVTEMGQEVTMRCQPILGHNTVFWYRQTMMQGLELLAYFRNRAPLDDSGMPKDRFSAEMPDATLATLKIQPSEPRDSAVYFCASGSGLAGVGQETQYFGPGTRLLVL.

This chain connects TRBV4-3 to TRBJ1-1, with D unresolved. The CDR3 consists of 13 residues. V lost 1 base and J 3 bases, leaving 6 bases between the germline ends. The germline gives CDR1 LGHNA, CDR2 YSLEER. DNA of the CDR3: TGCGCCAGCAGCCAAGGGTCATACACTGAAGCTTTCTTT. Protein product: CASSQGSYTEAFF.

The V call is TRBV4-2, the J call TRBJ2-1; 11 nucleotides line up with TRBD2. There are 16 residues in the CDR3. The trim removed 2 bases at V and 8 bases at J, leaving 8 bases unmatched. Germline CDR1 is LGHNA and CDR2 is YNFKEQ. DNA for the CDR3: TGTGCCAGCAGCCAACCGGGACTAGCGGCAGGGGATGAGCAGTTCTTC. Its protein is CASSQPGLAAGDEQFF.

The chain recombines TRBV2 with TRBJ2-7; D may be TRBD1 (5 bases). The CDR3 length is 15 residues. The germline gives CDR1 SNHLY, CDR2 FYNNEI. The V and J ends lost 0 bases and 2 bases respectively, with 11 bases between them. CDR3 sequence: CASSEAEQVPYEQYF. CDR3 nucleotides: TGTGCCAGCAGTGAAGCGGAACAGGTACCCTACGAGCAGTACTTC.

This sequence joins TRBV5-4 and TRBJ1-2; a weak D match, TRBD1 (5 bases). V lost 4 bases, J lost 8 bases, and 12 bases lay in between. CDR3 length: 12 amino acids. In germline, CDR1 is SGHNT, CDR2 YYREEE (reference sequence). As DNA, the CDR3 is TGTGCCAGCAGCCCTGACAGCTTCGGCTACACCTTC. It yields the protein CASSPDSFGYTF.

The rearrangement links TRBV27 to TRBJ1-2; 7 bases match TRBD1. V lost 6 bases to trimming and J lost 0 bases; unmatched junction nucleotides: 10. The CDR3 loop spans 16 amino acids. The germline gives CDR1 MNHEY, CDR2 SMNVEV (reference sequence). The CDR3, as DNA: TGTGCCAGCAGCCCTAGGTGGGACAGTCCTAACTATGGCTACACCTTC. Its protein is CASSPRWDSPNYGYTF.

The chain joins TRBV18 to TRBJ2-1, with 8 bases lining up with TRBD1. The trim removed 0 bases at V and 9 bases at J, leaving 13 bases unmatched. Germline-derived CDR1 and CDR2 are KGHSH and LQKENI. The CDR3 runs to 17 residues. In DNA, the CDR3 is TGTGCCAGCTCACCACCCAAGGAGGCAGGGGGCAGGAGTGAGCAGTTCTTC. Translating it yields CASSPPKEAGGRSEQFF.

Only one count was recorded for this clone. The chain joins TRBV6-6 to TRBJ2-1; TRBD1 matches 10 bases. Germline CDR1 MNHNY, CDR2 SVGAGI (reference sequence). The CDR3 has 14 residues. V shed 5 bases and J 9 bases; nucleotides not matched to a gene: 7. The CDR3 is CASSAGQGSGEQFF. CDR3 nucleotide sequence: TGTGCCAGCAGTGCGGGACAGGGGAGTGGTGAGCAGTTCTTC.

The chain couples TRBV6-1 to TRBJ2-7, with 10 positions matching TRBD2. Germline CDR1 is MNHNS and CDR2 is SASEGT. V was pared by 3 bases and J by 3 bases, with 2 bases of the junction left unmatched. This CDR3 contains 14 residues. The CDR3 reads CASSDGLAVYEQYF. The CDR3 nucleotides are TGTGCCAGCAGTGATGGACTAGCGGTCTACGAGCAGTACTTC.

This clone was observed once. The genes are TRBV6-5 and TRBJ2-7, with unresolved D. V lost 2 bases and J 5 bases, leaving 10 bases between the germline ends. CDR1 and CDR2 from the germline V gene are MNHEY and SVGAGI. The CDR3 covers 13 residues. CDR3 bases: TGTGCCAGCAGTTACAACGGCCAGGACGAGCAGTACTTC. This codes for CASSYNGQDEQYF.

CDR3 DNA sequence: TGTGCCAGCCTGGAGTTTTCCTACGAGCAGTACTTC. This gives the protein CASLEFSYEQYF. The V and J genes are TRBV6-1 and TRBJ2-7, with D uncertain. This CDR3 region has 12 residues. Germline lookup yields CDR1 MNHNS and CDR2 SASEGT. Trimming shortened V by 8 bases and J by 1 base, and 9 bases separated the two germline ends.

The genes are TRBV5-3 and TRBJ1-2, with a weak D call TRBD1 (5 bases). TRBV5-3 is annotated as an ORF whose role is uncertain. The CDR3 is 17 residues long. The V gene lost 5 bases and the J gene lost 1 base, with 21 bases spanning the gap. The CDR3 nucleotides are TGTGCCAGAAGAGGAGGGAACAGGCCGGGCCTTAACTATGGCTACACCTTC. Translated, it gives CARRGGNRPGLNYGYTF.

The V call is TRBV29-1, the J call TRBJ1-3; the D is unclear. V was clipped by 1 base and J by 0 bases, with 4 bases between them. Germline-derived CDR1 and CDR2 are SQVTM and ANQGSEA. The CDR3 sequence is 13 residues long. The chain's CDR3 is CSVEVDSGNTIYF. The CDR3 coding sequence is TGCAGCGTTGAAGTTGACTCTGGAAACACCATATATTTT.

The chain couples TRBV7-9 to TRBJ1-2; the D is unclear. The CDR3 runs to 16 residues. Per germline, CDR1 SEHNR and CDR2 FQNEAQ (reference sequence). The V gene lost 5 bases and the J gene lost 1 base, with 17 bases spanning the gap. In DNA, the CDR3 is TGTGCCAGCAGCGCCCAACAGAAAACTTATAACTATGGCTACACCTTC. Residues: CASSAQQKTYNYGYTF.

The CDR3 is CASSLGLAGGIFNEQFF. The CDR3 nucleotides are TGTGCCAGCAGCTTAGGACTAGCGGGAGGGATTTTCAATGAGCAGTTCTTC. This chain joins TRBV7-8 and TRBJ2-1; TRBD2 matches at 14 bases. J lost 6 bases, V lost 1 base, and 5 bases had no gene match. Germline V gene lookup returns CDR1 SGHVS and CDR2 FQNEAQ. The CDR3 covers 17 residues.

The rearrangement joins TRBV7-2 to TRBJ2-3; maybe TRBD2 (6 bases). Germline V lookup: CDR1 SGHTA, CDR2 FQGNSA. This CDR3 contains 15 residues. Trimming took 4 bases from V and 2 from J, leaving 13 bases between them. The CDR3 protein is CASSSIAVTTDTQYF. As DNA, the CDR3 is TGTGCCAGCAGCTCGATAGCGGTGACCACAGATACGCAGTATTTT.

Comment on this clone: Other DNA sequences within the sample encode an identical CDR3. V gene TRBV4-3 combines with J gene TRBJ2-7; 8 nucleotides line up with TRBD1. V dropped 4 bases and J dropped 0; count of bases not matched to a gene: 2. The germline CDR1 and CDR2 sequences are LGHNA and YSLEER. CDR3 length: 14 residues. The CDR3 DNA reads as TGCGCCAGCAGCCTAGGACAGGGCTCCTACGAGCAGTACTTC. It translates to CASSLGQGSYEQYF.

A remark on this clone: One end of the junction is discordant with germline, which a read error may explain. V and J are TRBV7-7 and TRBJ2-1; 11 nucleotides line up with TRBD2. Looked up from germline, CDR1 is SSHAT and CDR2 is FNYEAQ (reference sequence). This CDR3 has 16 residues. This chain's CDR3 is CASSRGLAASYNEQFF. The CDR3 nucleotides read TGTGCTAGCAGCCGGGGACTAGCGGCCTCCTACAATGAGCAGTTCTTC.

The rearrangement uses TRBV2 and TRBJ1-4, with D possibly TRBD1 on 5 matching bases. CDR1 is SNHLY, CDR2 FYNNEI, per germline. V gave up 6 bases and J gave up 14 bases, with 16 bases separating them. This CDR3 has 12 amino acids. The CDR3 nucleotides read TGTGCCAGCAGGGGACCCGGGGGGGACCTGTTTTTT. This gives the protein CASRGPGGDLFF. The full variable domain, its missing parts supplied by reference TRBV2 and TRBJ1-4, is EPEVTQTPSHQVTQMGQEVILRCVPISNHLYFYWYRQILGQKVEFLVSFYNNEISEKSEIFDDQFSVERPDGSNFTLKIRSTKLEDSAMYFCASRGPGGDLFFGSGTQLSVL.

V is TRBV27 and J is TRBJ2-5; possibly TRBD1 for D (6 bases). Germline CDR1 MNHEY, CDR2 SMNVEV (reference sequence). V lost 1 base to trimming and J lost 4 bases, with 10 bases between them. This CDR3 contains 14 residues. DNA for the CDR3: TGTGCCAGCAGTTTATATGAACAGGGAGAGACCCAGTACTTC. Translation gives CASSLYEQGETQYF.

This clone turned up a few times. The rearrangement links TRBV27 to TRBJ2-1, with TRBD2 as a possible D gene (5 bases). Trimming took 3 bases from V and 9 from J, leaving 9 bases between them. Germline V gives CDR1 MNHEY, CDR2 SMNVEV (reference sequence). CDR3 length: 12 residues. The CDR3 here is CASSFTRGEQFF. DNA of the CDR3: TGTGCCAGCAGTTTTACCCGGGGTGAGCAGTTCTTC.

The rearrangement joins TRBV27 to TRBJ2-2; the D gene is possibly TRBD2 (5 bases). CDR3 length: 15 residues. Germline V CDR1 and CDR2: MNHEY, SMNVEV (reference sequence). V lost 5 bases and J lost 2, with 12 bases in between. CDR3 nucleotides: TGTGCCAGCAGTGCGACTATTAGCAACACCGGGGAGCTGTTTTTT. Encoded protein: CASSATISNTGELFF.

Details on this clone: The same CDR3 also results from other DNA sequences found in this sample. V is TRBV7-9 and J is TRBJ1-1; 8 nucleotides agree with TRBD1. V trimming: 5 bases; J trimming: 0 bases; junction bases outside the gene matches: 5. Germline values: CDR1 SEHNR, CDR2 FQNEAQ (reference sequence). The CDR3 has 15 residues. In nucleotides, the CDR3 is TGTGCCAGCAGCGAAGGACAGGGTTTGAACACTGAAGCTTTCTTT. As protein: CASSEGQGLNTEAFF.

This chain links TRBV7-2 with TRBJ2-7; no clear D. Trimming pared 5 bases from V and 4 bases from J, leaving 9 bases between. Germline V gene sequence: CDR1 SGHTA, CDR2 FQGNSA. There are 12 residues in the CDR3. CDR3 region: CASSKPMYEQYF. For the CDR3, the DNA is TGTGCCAGCAGCAAGCCCATGTACGAGCAGTACTTC.